A single sample gave rise to the 11 T cell receptor beta chains below, sequenced in a study of T cells in Graves' hyperthyroidism and ophthalmopathy. Amplified regions were TCR beta CDR3 sequences from RNA transcripts. Carried out on the TCR CDR3, a first-round RT-PCR used the HTBI primer set. One entry per CDR3 protein results from TCRdb running MiXCR on the multiplex PCR reads. The repertoire holds more than 450,000 distinct CDR3 sequences, with about 20% as singletons. The sequenced sample was blood. The source of these receptors is a man aged 40-55 years with Graves' ophthalmopathy.

CDR3 nucleotides: TGTGCCAGCTCACCCAGCCAACACGGAATAGGACAGCCCCAGCATTTT. Translating it yields CASSPSQHGIGQPQHF. The chain recombines TRBV18 with TRBJ1-5; no clear D. Germline loops: CDR1 KGHSH, CDR2 LQKENI. Trimming pared 3 bases from V and 7 bases from J, leaving 19 bases between. This CDR3 is 16 amino acids long.

The chain recombines TRBV9 with TRBJ2-1; perhaps D is TRBD1 or TRBD2 (6 bases each). The ends were cut back, 3 bases at V and 1 base at J, with 14 bases in the middle. This CDR3 has 16 amino acids. Germline V lookup: CDR1 SGDLS, CDR2 YYNGEE. The chain's CDR3 is CASSAFGGQSYNEQFF. The CDR3 DNA is TGTGCCAGCAGCGCCTTCGGGGGCCAATCCTACAATGAGCAGTTCTTC. Variable domain in full (rest from reference TRBV9 and TRBJ2-1): DSGVTQTPKHLITATGQRVTLRCSPRSGDLSVYWYQQSLDQGLQFLIQYYNGEERAKGNILERFSAQQFPDLHSELNLSSLELGDSALYFCASSAFGGQSYNEQFFGPGTRLTVL.

This clonotype was detected many times. The V gene is TRBV11-3, the J gene TRBJ2-1; maybe TRBD2 (5 bases). CDR1 and CDR2 from the germline V gene are SGHNT and YENEEA. The CDR3 has 13 residues. V was trimmed by 2 bases and J by 10 bases, leaving 12 bases between them. CDR3 in DNA: TGTGCCAGCAGCTTACCCCCCTCGGGGGAGCAGTTCTTC. Its protein is CASSLPPSGEQFF.

This clonotype was recorded once. The rearrangement links TRBV20-1 to TRBJ2-1; D possibly uses TRBD1 or TRBD2 (6 bases each). This CDR3 comprises 16 residues. Trimming pared 5 bases from V and 4 bases from J, leaving 21 bases between. Germline V gene lookup returns CDR1 DFQATT and CDR2 SNEGSKA (reference sequence). The DNA for the CDR3 is TGCAGTGCTTACCCTCGACTAGGGGGAGAATACAATGAGCAGTTCTTC. Protein product: CSAYPRLGGEYNEQFF.

J is TRBJ1-3 and V is TRBV6-1; D may be TRBD1 (6 bases). With 8 bases removed from V and 0 bases from J, the gap between germline ends came to 11 bases. Germline V gene data show CDR1 as MNHNS and CDR2 as SASEGT. The CDR3 runs to 14 residues. The CDR3 reads CASGTGASGNTIYF. The CDR3 DNA reads TGTGCCAGCGGGACGGGGGCCTCTGGAAACACCATATATTTT.

This clonotype appeared a few times. The chain is built from TRBV12-3 or TRBV12-4 and TRBJ1-6; TRBD1 aligns across 9 bases. The CDR3 has 15 residues. The trim removed 3 bases at V and 5 bases at J, leaving 2 bases unmatched. The CDR3 DNA sequence: TGTGCCAGCAGTTTTCGGACAGGGGATAATTCACCCCTCCACTTT. This translates into CASSFRTGDNSPLHF.

The V and J genes are TRBV2 and TRBJ1-1; D remains unclear. The CDR3 totals 14 residues. The germline gives CDR1 SNHLY, CDR2 FYNNEI. Trimming left V 2 bases short and J 4 bases short, with 11 bases between. The chain's CDR3 is CASSERAWGTEAFF. The DNA for the CDR3 is TGTGCCAGCAGTGAACGGGCCTGGGGCACTGAAGCTTTCTTT. The whole variable domain, remainder taken from reference TRBV2 and TRBJ1-1, is EPEVTQTPSHQVTQMGQEVILRCVPISNHLYFYWYRQILGQKVEFLVSFYNNEISEKSEIFDDQFSVERPDGSNFTLKIRSTKLEDSAMYFCASSERAWGTEAFFGQGTRLTVV.

J is TRBJ2-7 and V is TRBV19; 9 bases map to TRBD1. V dropped 3 bases and J dropped 1; count of bases not matched to a gene: 4. CDR3 length: 15 residues. CDR1 is LNHDA, CDR2 SQIVND, per germline (reference sequence). The CDR3 loop is CASSIRGQGSYEQYF. The DNA of the CDR3 is TGTGCCAGTAGTATCAGAGGACAGGGGTCCTACGAGCAGTACTTC.

This clonotype was seen repeatedly, ten times or more. For the CDR3, the DNA is TGTGCCAGCAGTTTGGGGGACATAGAGACCCAGTACTTC. Protein: CASSLGDIETQYF. This chain connects TRBV12-3 or TRBV12-4 to TRBJ2-5; maybe TRBD1 (6 bases). The length of the CDR3 is 13 residues. Trimming took 3 bases from V and 4 from J, leaving 9 bases between them.

The chain combines TRBV19 with TRBJ2-3; 8 bases agree with TRBD2. The germline gives CDR1 LNHDA, CDR2 SQIVND (reference sequence). Germline trimming cut 3 bases from V and 3 bases from J; bases unmatched to any gene: 5. The CDR3 covers 15 residues. The CDR3 region has the DNA TGTGCCAGTAGTATTATAGCGGGGAGGACAGATACGCAGTATTTT. It translates to CASSIIAGRTDTQYF.

This clonotype was observed many times. This chain links TRBV6-1 with TRBJ2-5, with no clear D. Trimming stripped 7 bases from V and 5 bases from J, with 14 bases between. This CDR3 has 13 amino acids. The germline gives CDR1 MNHNS, CDR2 SASEGT. CDR3 DNA: TGTGCCAGCACCGCGGACGCGATTGAGACCCAGTACTTC. Amino acid sequence: CASTADAIETQYF.